A single sample gave rise to the 29 T cell receptor beta chains below, sequenced in a study of cytomegalovirus exposure and HLA in healthy donors (dated by TCRdb to 2016 to 2017). Preparation of the library involved the immunoSEQ multiplex PCR assay. For the multiplex PCR, a mixture combining 60 forward primers for TCR Vbeta segments and 13 reverse primers for TCR Jbeta segments was used. TCRdb took this table from immuneACCESS and kept in-frame rearrangements with V and J called. Such tables lack part of the clones; where checked against another copy, unresolved V genes explain under half of the gap, and the rest is unexplained. For this sample there are about 170,000 clones; less than 90% appear just once. The top ten clonotypes cover under 5% of the sample. The sample taken for sequencing was PBMCs. These receptors all come from a woman between 45 and 60 years old in good health and CMV-seropositive.

This chain links TRBV6-1 with TRBJ1-2; 7 bases are a match to TRBD1. The trim removed 10 bases at V and 7 bases at J, leaving 9 bases unmatched. This CDR3 has 12 residues. In germline, CDR1 is MNHNS, CDR2 SASEGT. The CDR3 region has the DNA TGTGCCATTAACCAGGGGGTGGGTGGCTACACCTTC. This translates into CAINQGVGGYTF.

Concerning this clone: Relative to the germline gene, one junction end is altered; a read error may explain this. Other DNA variants within this sample encode the same CDR3. This chain joins TRBV28 and TRBJ2-5; 11 bases line up with TRBD2. The CDR3 length is 15 residues. Germline lookup yields CDR1 MDHEN and CDR2 SYDVKM. In DNA form, the CDR3 reads TGCGCCAGTGAAAGGACTAGCGGGCGCCAAGAGACCCAGTACTTC. It is translated as CASERTSGRQETQYF.

This chain connects TRBV28 to TRBJ2-7; D unclear. V was pared by 3 bases and J by 0 bases, with 15 bases between. CDR1 MDHEN and CDR2 SYDVKM come from the germline V gene. CDR3 size: 16 residues. The CDR3 here is CASSFSWALPSYEQYF. CDR3 nucleotides: TGTGCCAGCAGTTTTTCCTGGGCCCTTCCCTCCTACGAGCAGTACTTC. Full variable domain (missing parts from reference TRBV28 and TRBJ2-7): DVKVTQSSRYLVKRTGEKVFLECVQDMDHENMFWYRQDPGLGLRLIYFSYDVKMKEKGDIPEGYSVSREKKERFSLILESASTNQTSMYLCASSFSWALPSYEQYFGPGTRLTVT.

J is TRBJ2-3 and V is TRBV4-3; 9 nucleotides match TRBD1. The CDR3 runs 16 residues. V dropped 0 bases and J dropped 4; count of bases not matched to a gene: 5. Looked up from germline, CDR1 is LGHNA and CDR2 is YSLEER. The CDR3 nucleotides are TGCGCCAGCAGCCAAGATATACAGGGGGCGGCAGATACGCAGTATTTT. It translates to CASSQDIQGAADTQYF.

This clone was observed at least ten times. The V call is TRBV6-6, the J call TRBJ2-7; 8 bases align to TRBD1. Unmatched junction bases numbered 2, after V lost 0 bases and J lost 7 bases. This CDR3 has 13 residues. Germline CDR1 is MNHNY and CDR2 is SVGAGI (reference sequence). The DNA of the CDR3 is TGTGCCAGCAGTTACTCTCACAGGGGGGAGCAGTACTTC. This sequence encodes CASSYSHRGEQYF.

This chain uses TRBV13 with TRBJ2-7; 10 nucleotides align to TRBD1. The CDR3 consists of 15 residues. J gave up 3 bases and V 4 bases, and 6 bases lay outside the gene matches. Looked up from germline, CDR1 is PRHDT and CDR2 is FYEKMQ (reference sequence). CDR3 DNA: TGTGCCAGCAGCTCTCGACAGGGGGCGCGCTACGAGCAGTACTTC. Its translation is CASSSRQGARYEQYF.

Concerning this clone itself: One end of the junction fails to match germline, which may point to a read error. The chain combines TRBV7-7 with TRBJ2-5, with 9 bases lining up with TRBD2. Germline V gene sequence: CDR1 SSHAT, CDR2 FNYEAQ (reference sequence). This CDR3 has 15 amino acids. The CDR3 DNA follows: TGTGCTAGCAGCCCCACTCTAGCGGGACAAGAGACCCAGTACTTC. Residues: CASSPTLAGQETQYF.

The CDR3 nucleotides are TGCGCCAGCAGCGATCAGCCGGGACTAGCGGGGGACTACGAGCAGTACTTC. It specifies CASSDQPGLAGDYEQYF. The chain recombines TRBV5-1 with TRBJ2-7, with 14 positions matching TRBD2. V shed 4 bases, J shed 3 bases, and the junction held 9 bases outside the gene matches. This CDR3 spans 17 amino acids. Germline V gene sequence: CDR1 SGHRS, CDR2 YFSETQ.

This sequence joins TRBV7-2 and TRBJ2-5; TRBD2 is a possible D gene (5 bases). The V gene lost 1 base and the J gene lost 3 bases, with 9 bases spanning the gap. CDR3 size: 14 residues. CDR1 is SGHTA, CDR2 FQGNSA, per germline. The CDR3 protein is CASSLDVGEETQYF. CDR3 sequence (DNA): TGTGCCAGCAGCTTAGATGTGGGAGAAGAGACCCAGTACTTC.

The chain links TRBV7-2 to TRBJ2-1; D is ambiguous. Germline-derived CDR1 and CDR2 are SGHTA and FQGNSA. Trimming pared 5 bases from V and 3 bases from J, leaving 11 bases between. The CDR3 runs 14 residues. The CDR3 DNA reads as TGTGCCAGCAGCGTACAATGGCTCTACAATGAGCAGTTCTTC. Translated, it gives CASSVQWLYNEQFF.

This clone was counted a few times. The rearrangement links TRBV7-3 to TRBJ1-1; D unclear. The length of the CDR3 is 17 residues. V was clipped by 1 base and J by 3 bases, with 18 bases between them. The germline V gene has CDR1 SGHTA and CDR2 FQGTGA. DNA of the CDR3: TGTGCCAGCAGCTTAAATCAGGCCTTTCAGAGGGACACTGAAGCTTTCTTT. Amino acid sequence: CASSLNQAFQRDTEAFF.

The chain carries TRBV6-6 and TRBJ2-7, with 8 bases identical to TRBD2. CDR3 length: 14 residues. V shed 6 bases and J 9 bases; nucleotides not matched to a gene: 13. CDR1 and CDR2 from the germline V gene are MNHNY and SVGAGI (reference sequence). DNA of the CDR3: TGTGCCAGCAGCTACGCGGCGGGGGGACCCGGGCAGTACTTC. This translates into CASSYAAGGPGQYF.

The rearrangement joins TRBV6-5 to TRBJ2-2; perhaps TRBD2 as D (5 bases). CDR1 and CDR2 from the germline V gene are MNHEY and SVGAGI. The CDR3 totals 15 residues. Trimming removed 0 bases at V and 5 bases at J, with 10 bases between. The chain's CDR3 is CASSYSRWETGELFF. DNA of the CDR3: TGTGCCAGCAGTTACTCCCGGTGGGAGACCGGGGAGCTGTTTTTT.

In this sample, this clone turned up once. The V and J genes are TRBV7-8 and TRBJ1-1; D is perhaps TRBD1 (6 bases). CDR3 length: 14 residues. With 8 bases removed from V and 0 bases from J, the gap between germline ends came to 13 bases. The germline V gene has CDR1 SGHVS and CDR2 FQNEAQ. The CDR3 coding sequence is TGTGCCAGCTTAGGGGGGGGATTGAACACTGAAGCTTTCTTT. Its protein is CASLGGGLNTEAFF.

The J gene is TRBJ2-7, the V gene TRBV6-6; 8 positions match TRBD1. There are 14 residues in the CDR3. J lost 0 bases, V lost 5 bases, and 3 bases had no gene match. CDR1 and CDR2 (germline): MNHNY, SVGAGI (reference sequence). The CDR3 DNA reads TGTGCCAGCAGTGGACAGGGAAGCTCCTACGAGCAGTACTTC. This codes for CASSGQGSSYEQYF.

V and J are TRBV5-1 and TRBJ2-6; D is uncertain. The germline V gene encodes CDR1 SGHRS and CDR2 YFSETQ. CDR3 length: 16 residues. With 0 bases removed from V and 0 bases from J, the gap between germline ends came to 7 bases. The CDR3 bases are TGCGCCAGCAGCTTGGAGCGTAACTCTGGGGCCAACGTCCTGACTTTC. Amino acid sequence: CASSLERNSGANVLTF.

This chain's CDR3 is CASSSQGNRLYGYTF. The CDR3 bases are TGTGCCAGCAGCTCGCAGGGCAACCGCCTCTATGGCTACACCTTC. The chain recombines TRBV11-3 with TRBJ1-2, with TRBD1 as a possible D gene (5 bases). The CDR3 spans 15 residues. Trimming took 4 bases from V and 4 from J, leaving 16 bases between them. Per germline, CDR1 SGHNT and CDR2 YENEEA.

This chain uses TRBV4-3 with TRBJ1-2, with D maybe TRBD1 (6 bases). Germline assignment: CDR1 LGHNA and CDR2 YSLEER. V lost 2 bases and J 4 bases, leaving 11 bases between the germline ends. This CDR3 is built from 14 residues. CDR3 amino acids: CASSQMDSFYGYTF. CDR3 nucleotide sequence: TGCGCCAGCAGCCAAATGGACAGTTTCTATGGCTACACCTTC.

Only one count was recorded for this clone. V gene TRBV25-1 combines with J gene TRBJ1-2, with 7 positions matching TRBD1. The CDR3 is 13 amino acids. Per the germline V gene, CDR1 is MGHDK and CDR2 is SYGVNS. V trimming: 7 bases; J trimming: 4 bases; junction bases outside the gene matches: 6. The CDR3 is CASTLTGIYGYTF. The CDR3 bases are TGTGCCAGCACTTTGACAGGGATCTATGGCTACACCTTC.

This chain joins TRBV4-2 and TRBJ2-7; 7 nucleotides agree with TRBD1. Trimming cost V 0 bases and J 3 bases; bases outside gene matches: 11. This CDR3 spans 17 amino acids. Germline V gene lookup returns CDR1 LGHNA and CDR2 YNFKEQ. CDR3 nucleotides: TGTGCCAGCAGCCAAGAACGACCGGCGACAGGGATCTACGAGCAGTACTTC. Its translation is CASSQERPATGIYEQYF.

This clone was found once. The chain combines TRBV19 with TRBJ2-2; 7 bases fit TRBD2. The J segment lost 4 bases and the V segment lost 5 bases, leaving 4 bases of the junction unmatched. This CDR3 contains 14 residues. CDR1 is LNHDA, CDR2 SQIVND, per germline (reference sequence). This CDR3 is CASSWGGTTGELFF. As DNA, the CDR3 is TGTGCCAGTAGTTGGGGGGGGACCACCGGGGAGCTGTTTTTT.

The chain carries TRBV19 and TRBJ2-5; D perhaps matches TRBD2 (6 bases). CDR1 and CDR2 (germline): LNHDA, SQIVND (reference sequence). CDR3 length equals 14 residues. V was trimmed by 7 bases and J by 2 bases, leaving 14 bases between them. CDR3 residues: CASKGEAGQETQYF. Here the CDR3 DNA reads TGTGCCAGTAAAGGCGAGGCGGGACAAGAGACCCAGTACTTC. The full variable domain, completed using reference TRBV19 and TRBJ2-5, is DGGITQSPKYLFRKEGQNVTLSCEQNLNHDAMYWYRQDPGQGLRLIYYSQIVNDFQKGDIAEGYSVSREKKESFPLTVTSAQKNPTAFYLCASKGEAGQETQYFGPGTRLLVL.

In the case of this clone: The same CDR3 arises from other DNA sequences in this sample as well. The chain couples TRBV30 to TRBJ1-2; unclear D gene. This CDR3 is built from 12 residues. CDR1 GTSNPN and CDR2 SVGIG come from the germline V gene (reference sequence). The ends were cut back, 5 bases at V and 4 bases at J, with 11 bases in the middle. CDR3 nucleotide sequence: TGTGCCTGGTCCGTGGGAGGCTATGGCTACACCTTC. This sequence encodes CAWSVGGYGYTF.

The rearrangement links TRBV5-8 to TRBJ2-4, with 10 bases matching TRBD2. J lost 6 bases, V lost 8 bases, and 8 bases had no gene match. CDR3 size: 14 residues. The germline CDR1 and CDR2 sequences are SGHTS and YDEGEE. CDR3 bases: TGTGCCAGTACCGGGACTAGCGTTGTAAACATTCAGTACTTC. Translated: CASTGTSVVNIQYF.

On this clone: Sequence at one end of the junction differs from germline and may be a read error. This sequence joins TRBV7-9 and TRBJ1-1; D is possibly TRBD1 (5 bases). The CDR3 consists of 16 residues. In germline, CDR1 is SEHNR, CDR2 FQNEAQ (reference sequence). CDR3 protein: CSSSLGSGGVYTEAFF. CDR3 sequence (DNA): TGTTCCAGCAGCTTAGGAAGTGGAGGGGTATACACTGAAGCTTTCTTT. The whole variable domain, remainder taken from reference TRBV7-9 and TRBJ1-1, is DTGVSQNPRHKITKRGQNVTFRCDPISEHNRLYWYRQTLGQGPEFLTYFQNEAQLEKSRLLSDRFSAERPKGSFSTLEIQRTEQGDSAMYLCSSSLGSGGVYTEAFFGQGTRLTVV.

This clone was seen a handful of times. The chain has TRBV27 and TRBJ2-3; no clear D gene. V lost 2 bases to trimming and J lost 1 base, with 10 bases between them. The CDR3 is made up of 15 amino acids. The germline CDR1 and CDR2 sequences are MNHEY and SMNVEV (reference sequence). The CDR3 DNA reads as TGTGCCAGCAGTTTAGTTTCCCCGGGCACAGATACGCAGTATTTT. Translating it yields CASSLVSPGTDTQYF.

The J gene is TRBJ2-6, the V gene TRBV5-4; D is perhaps TRBD2 (6 bases). The CDR3 is made up of 16 amino acids. Trimming pared 4 bases from V and 4 bases from J, leaving 15 bases between. The germline V gene encodes CDR1 SGHNT and CDR2 YYREEE (reference sequence). The CDR3 nucleotides read TGTGCCAGCAGCAACCGGGACTCCTTAGGGGCCAACGTCCTGACTTTC. This gives the protein CASSNRDSLGANVLTF.

Turning to this clone: This sample also contains other DNA sequences that code for the same CDR3. V and J are TRBV5-1 and TRBJ1-4; D ambiguous. V was trimmed by 0 bases and J by 3 bases, leaving 9 bases between them. CDR1 and CDR2 (germline): SGHRS, YFSETQ. The CDR3 has 15 amino acids. The chain's CDR3 is CASSLVGVANEKLFF. CDR3 nucleotides: TGCGCCAGCAGCTTGGTAGGAGTTGCTAATGAAAAACTGTTTTTT.

V usage is TRBV11-2 and J usage is TRBJ2-7; 7 bases are a match to TRBD1. The CDR3 runs 13 residues. CDR1 and CDR2 (germline): SGHAT, FQNNGV. Trimming removed 5 bases from V and 4 bases from J; junction bases left unmatched: 5. CDR3 coding DNA: TGTGCCAGCAGCGCCAACAGGGGTTACGAGCAGTACTTC. It codes for CASSANRGYEQYF.